The sequence of this T cell receptor beta chain was determined in a study of shared clonotypes between healthy human individuals. Turning to the study itself: The people who gave samples were two women and a few men aged 18 to 49. Study-wide findings and caveats: Naive CD4 clonotypes overlapped across several donors at roughly 4.5%.

Healthy and HIV-negative, the adult donors had no recent acute infections or vaccinations. Per the study methods: Junction-only sequences without quality scores came from ImmunoSEQ, so filtering differed. Measured with immunoSEQ multiplex PCR; TCRdb has only the in-frame clones, and not every one. That table gives V, J and clone size, and the DNA gave D and trimming. The table has about 520,000 clones, roughly 95% seen once. The CDR3 covers 14 residues. Trimming took off 1 base at V and 2 bases at J, with 7 bases between the two ends. In germline, CDR1 is SGHTA, CDR2 FQGTGA. Comments on this clone: Its antigen is undetermined.

The receptor was isolated from a young woman in good health. The gene calls are TRBV7-3 and TRBJ2-3; perhaps TRBD1 as D (5 bases). Sequencing used naive CD4+ T cells sorted from blood. Described subset: CD45RA+ positively selected. CDR3 DNA sequence: TGTGCCAGCAGCTTAAGCAGGGACACAGATACGCAGTATTTT. Amino acids: CASSLSRDTDTQYF.